The clone carrying this T cell receptor (beta chain) was seen more than once but under ten times. Antigen unknown. The data derive from a study of lymphopenia after photon versus proton radiotherapy. Broader study findings: Larger post-nadir TCR diversity loss correlated inversely with survival in deceased patients. Only patients who died were analyzed for survival; proton advantage is unproven.

Clones were sequenced by immunoSEQ multiplex PCR, and TCRdb holds only the in-frame ones, with some missing. This table has about 25,000 clones, about four fifths appearing once. The starting material was peripheral blood, obtained from a patient treated with photon-based radiotherapy. The sequence was obtained from a woman between 45 and 60 years old with pancreatic cancer.

CDR3 nucleotides: TGCAGCGTTGCCGGGACTAGCGGGGGGGGTACCTACAATGAGCAGTTCTTC. Protein product: CSVAGTSGGGTYNEQFF. The chain is built from TRBV29-1 and TRBJ2-1, with 16 bases lining up with TRBD2. The CDR3 runs 17 residues. Trimming at V came to 4 bases and at J to 2 bases, leaving 5 bases not matched to a gene. The germline V gene has CDR1 SQVTM and CDR2 ANQGSEA.